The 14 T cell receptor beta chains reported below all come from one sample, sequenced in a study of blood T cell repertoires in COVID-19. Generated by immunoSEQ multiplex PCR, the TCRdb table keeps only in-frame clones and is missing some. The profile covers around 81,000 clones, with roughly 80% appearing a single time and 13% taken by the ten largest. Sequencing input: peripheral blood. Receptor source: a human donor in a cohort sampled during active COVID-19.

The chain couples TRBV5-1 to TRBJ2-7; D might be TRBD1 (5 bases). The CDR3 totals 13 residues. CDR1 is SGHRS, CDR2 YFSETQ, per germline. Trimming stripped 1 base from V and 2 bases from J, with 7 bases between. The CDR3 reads CASSLTGPYEQYF. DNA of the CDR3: TGCGCCAGCAGCTTGACAGGACCCTACGAGCAGTACTTC.

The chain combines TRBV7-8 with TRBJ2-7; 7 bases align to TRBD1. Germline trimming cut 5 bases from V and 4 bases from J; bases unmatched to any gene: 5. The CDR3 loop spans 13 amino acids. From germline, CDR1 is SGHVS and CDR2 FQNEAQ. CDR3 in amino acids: CASSKGQTYEQYF. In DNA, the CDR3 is TGTGCCAGCAGCAAGGGACAGACTTACGAGCAGTACTTC.

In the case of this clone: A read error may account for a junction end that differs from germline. The CDR3 nucleotides are TGTGCCAGCAGCAATCCGGGACTAGCAAGGGTATGGGACTTC. Translated: CASSNPGLARVWDF. This chain links TRBV3-1 (or the pseudogene TRBV3-2) with TRBJ2-5, with TRBD2 matching over 9 bases. From germline, CDR1 is LGHDT and CDR2 YNNKEL (reference sequence). This CDR3 has 14 residues.

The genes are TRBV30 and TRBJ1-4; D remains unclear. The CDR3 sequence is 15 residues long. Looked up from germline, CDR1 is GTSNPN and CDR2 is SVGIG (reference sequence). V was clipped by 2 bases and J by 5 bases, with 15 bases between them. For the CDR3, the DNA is TGTGCCTGGAGTCCGGAGGCTTCCTTCAATGAAAAACTGTTTTTT. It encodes CAWSPEASFNEKLFF.

The CDR3 DNA reads TGTGCCATCGGCTCGCTGAACACTGAAGCTTTCTTT. Translated, it gives CAIGSLNTEAFF. The chain couples TRBV10-3 to TRBJ1-1; D call uncertain. Trimming took off 8 bases at V and 0 bases at J, with 7 bases between the two ends. This CDR3 spans 12 amino acids. Germline V lookup: CDR1 ENHRY, CDR2 SYGVKD.

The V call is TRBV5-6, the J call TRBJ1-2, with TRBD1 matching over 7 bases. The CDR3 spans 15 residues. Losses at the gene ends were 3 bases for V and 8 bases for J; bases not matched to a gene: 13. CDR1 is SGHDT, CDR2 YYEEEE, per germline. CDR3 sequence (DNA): TGTGCCAGCAGCTCGCAAACGTACAGGGGCGGCGGCTACACCTTC. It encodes CASSSQTYRGGGYTF.

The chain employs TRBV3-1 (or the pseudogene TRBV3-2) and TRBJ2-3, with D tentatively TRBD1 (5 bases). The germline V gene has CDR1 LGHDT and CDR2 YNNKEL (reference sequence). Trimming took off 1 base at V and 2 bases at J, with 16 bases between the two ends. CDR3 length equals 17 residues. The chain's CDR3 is CASSQVLQGPFTDTQYF. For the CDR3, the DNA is TGTGCCAGCAGCCAAGTTCTTCAGGGCCCTTTCACAGATACGCAGTATTTT.

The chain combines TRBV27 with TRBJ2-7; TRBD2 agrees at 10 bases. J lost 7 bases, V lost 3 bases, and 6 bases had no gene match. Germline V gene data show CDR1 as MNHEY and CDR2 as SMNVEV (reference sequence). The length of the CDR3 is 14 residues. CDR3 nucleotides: TGTGCCAGCAGTTTCAGCGGGGGGGCTTGGGAGCAGTACTTC. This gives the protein CASSFSGGAWEQYF.

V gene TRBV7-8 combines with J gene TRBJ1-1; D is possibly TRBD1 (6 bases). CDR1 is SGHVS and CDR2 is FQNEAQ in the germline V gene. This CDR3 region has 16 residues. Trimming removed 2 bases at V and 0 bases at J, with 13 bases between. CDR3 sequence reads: CASSLLGGGLNTEAFF. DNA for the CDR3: TGTGCCAGCAGCTTACTAGGGGGGGGCTTGAACACTGAAGCTTTCTTT. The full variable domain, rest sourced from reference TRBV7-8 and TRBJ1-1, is GAGVSQSPRYKVAKRGQDVALRCDPISGHVSLFWYQQALGQGPEFLTYFQNEAQLDKSGLPSDRFFAERPEGSVSTLKIQRTQQEDSAVYLCASSLLGGGLNTEAFFGQGTRLTVV.

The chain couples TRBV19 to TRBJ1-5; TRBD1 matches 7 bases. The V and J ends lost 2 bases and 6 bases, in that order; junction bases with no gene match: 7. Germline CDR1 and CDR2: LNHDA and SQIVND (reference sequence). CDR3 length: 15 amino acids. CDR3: CASSIRRAGGQPQHF. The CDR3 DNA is TGTGCCAGTAGTATAAGAAGGGCAGGGGGTCAGCCCCAGCATTTT.

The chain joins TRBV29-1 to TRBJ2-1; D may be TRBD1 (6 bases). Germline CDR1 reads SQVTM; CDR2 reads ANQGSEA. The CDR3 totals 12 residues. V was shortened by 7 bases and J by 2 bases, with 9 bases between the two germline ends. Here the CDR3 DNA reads TGCAGCGCAAGGACAGCCTACAATGAGCAGTTCTTC. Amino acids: CSARTAYNEQFF.

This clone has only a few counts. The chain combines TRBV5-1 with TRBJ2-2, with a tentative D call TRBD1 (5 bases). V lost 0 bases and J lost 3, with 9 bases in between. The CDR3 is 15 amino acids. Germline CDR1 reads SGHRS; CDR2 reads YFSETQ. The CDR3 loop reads CASSLVGDHTGELFF. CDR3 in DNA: TGCGCCAGCAGCTTGGTAGGGGATCACACCGGGGAGCTGTTTTTT.

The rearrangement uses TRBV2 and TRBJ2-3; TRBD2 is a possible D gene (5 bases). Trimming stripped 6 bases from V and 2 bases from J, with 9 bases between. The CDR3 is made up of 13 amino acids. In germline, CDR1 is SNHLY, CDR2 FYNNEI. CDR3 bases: TGTGCCAGCAGCTATAGCGTCACAGATACGCAGTATTTT. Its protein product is CASSYSVTDTQYF. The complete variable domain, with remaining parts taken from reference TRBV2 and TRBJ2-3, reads EPEVTQTPSHQVTQMGQEVILRCVPISNHLYFYWYRQILGQKVEFLVSFYNNEISEKSEIFDDQFSVERPDGSNFTLKIRSTKLEDSAMYFCASSYSVTDTQYFGPGTRLTVL.

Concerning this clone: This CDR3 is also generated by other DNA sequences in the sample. The CDR3 coding sequence is TGCGCCAGCAGCTTAGTTCCTAGCGGGGGGGCGATAACAGATACGCAGTATTTT. Its translation is CASSLVPSGGAITDTQYF. The V and J genes are TRBV5-1 and TRBJ2-3, with 12 nucleotides matching TRBD2. Germline V CDR1 and CDR2: SGHRS, YFSETQ. With V trimmed by 2 bases and J by 3 bases, 10 bases remained unmatched. CDR3 length: 18 amino acids.